These 10 T cell receptor beta chains were all obtained from the same sample, sequenced in a study of Graves' ophthalmopathy and Graves' hyperthyroidism. CDR3 regions of TCR beta were amplified from RNA transcripts. First-round RT-PCR used HTBI primers; second-round multiplex PCR followed. One entry per CDR3 protein, called by TCRdb with MiXCR from the multiplex PCR reads. The sample carries about 1.2 million distinct CDR3 sequences, less than 45% recorded once. The sequencing input was peripheral blood or thyroid tissue (not recorded which). The origin of the receptors is an adult man with Graves' hyperthyroidism.

In its sample, this clonotype was seen many times. The CDR3 is CASSARTEPTEAFF. The CDR3, as DNA: TGTGCCAGCAGTGCAAGGACAGAACCAACTGAAGCTTTCTTT. V is TRBV2 and J is TRBJ1-1; tentative D call: TRBD1 (6 bases). Deletions cut 4 bases from V and 5 bases from J, with 14 bases between. The CDR3 is 14 amino acids. Germline V CDR1 and CDR2: SNHLY, FYNNEI.

This clonotype showed up many times. V gene TRBV4-3 combines with J gene TRBJ2-7; 7 positions match TRBD1. This CDR3 comprises 14 residues. CDR1 and CDR2 (germline): LGHNA, YSLEER. V was pared by 1 base and J by 6 bases, with 6 bases of the junction left unmatched. The CDR3 region has the DNA TGCGCCAGCAGCCAAGTCTCGGGACAGCGCGAGCAGTACTTC. Protein sequence: CASSQVSGQREQYF.

The rearrangement uses TRBV9 and TRBJ2-3, with a weak D call TRBD1 (5 bases). The CDR3 sequence is 16 residues long. V gave up 0 bases and J gave up 3 bases, with 14 bases separating them. Looked up from germline, CDR1 is SGDLS and CDR2 is YYNGEE. In DNA form, the CDR3 reads TGTGCCAGCAGCGTAGCCCCGACAGACCAAACAGATACGCAGTATTTT. This codes for CASSVAPTDQTDTQYF.

This clonotype occurred many times. CDR3 region: CASSLGRGRDQPQHF. Written as DNA, the CDR3 is TGTGCCAGCAGCTTAGGCAGGGGGCGCGATCAGCCCCAGCATTTT. The chain combines TRBV7-8 with TRBJ1-5; TRBD1 matches at 8 bases. The junction had 4 bases not matched to a gene; V was cut back by 1 base and J by 5 bases. CDR3 length: 15 amino acids. Per the germline V gene, CDR1 is SGHVS and CDR2 is FQNEAQ.

This clonotype was picked up many times. V gene TRBV12-3 or TRBV12-4 combines with J gene TRBJ1-2; 7 nucleotides agree with TRBD1. This CDR3 is 14 amino acids long. V gave up 7 bases and J gave up 7 bases; unmatched junction bases: 12. The CDR3 sequence is CASIGNRGIGGYTF. CDR3 nucleotides: TGTGCCAGCATCGGGAACAGGGGAATTGGTGGCTACACCTTC.

This chain links TRBV19 with TRBJ1-5; 9 bases are a match to TRBD1. V lost 5 bases and J lost 5; bases outside the gene matches: 7. CDR1 and CDR2 (germline): LNHDA, SQIVND (reference sequence). This CDR3 is built from 15 residues. The CDR3 nucleotides read TGTGCCAGTAGTCCGACAGGGGGAGGCCATCAGCCCCAGCATTTT. Its translation is CASSPTGGGHQPQHF.

At least ten counts were recorded for this clonotype. The rearrangement joins TRBV7-8 to TRBJ1-5; a possible D gene is TRBD1 (6 bases). CDR3 length: 15 amino acids. The V and J ends lost 4 bases and 6 bases respectively, with 16 bases between them. Germline V lookup: CDR1 SGHVS, CDR2 FQNEAQ. CDR3 loop: CASSSYWGALQPQHF. CDR3 DNA sequence: TGTGCCAGCAGCTCTTACTGGGGGGCTCTTCAGCCCCAGCATTTT.

The chain links TRBV7-3 to TRBJ2-7; D might be TRBD1 (6 bases). In germline, CDR1 is SGHTA, CDR2 FQGTGA. CDR3 length: 14 residues. V was clipped by 7 bases and J by 2 bases, with 15 bases between them. DNA of the CDR3: TGTGCCAGCACACGTTCGGGACAACCCTACGAGCAGTACTTC. It codes for CASTRSGQPYEQYF. The whole variable domain, filled in from reference TRBV7-3 and TRBJ2-7, reads GAGVSQTPSNKVTEKGKYVELRCDPISGHTALYWYRQSLGQGPEFLIYFQGTGAADDSGLPNDRFFAVRPEGSVSTLKIQRTERGDSAVYLCASTRSGQPYEQYFGPGTRLTVT.

This clonotype was detected only once. The rearrangement joins TRBV5-1 to TRBJ2-3; D may be TRBD1 or TRBD2 (5 bases each). Trimming took 1 base from V and 3 from J, leaving 15 bases between them. The germline V gene has CDR1 SGHRS and CDR2 YFSETQ. The CDR3 sequence is 16 residues long. CDR3 sequence reads: CASSLRQPTSTDTQYF. In nucleotides, the CDR3 is TGCGCCAGCAGCTTGCGACAGCCAACTAGTACAGATACGCAGTATTTT.

As concerns this clonotype: One junction end does not reproduce the germline sequence, and a read error may be involved. CDR3 DNA sequence: TGTGCCAGCAGTTACTCGAGGTTCAGGACCTACGAGCAGTACTTC. This encodes CASSYSRFRTYEQYF. The chain combines TRBV10-3 with TRBJ2-7; no definite D call. The CDR3 contains 15 residues. Per germline, CDR1 ENHRY and CDR2 SYGVKD.